One and the same sample provided the 24 T cell receptor beta chains below, sequenced in a study of blood T cell repertoires in COVID-19. This table comes from immunoSEQ multiplex PCR, and its TCRdb copy is limited to in-frame clones, with some not included. Of around 300,000 clones listed, roughly 88% are singletons. Sequencing was carried out using peripheral blood. The receptors shown here come from a woman aged 30 to 39 with active or convalescent COVID-19.

Only a few counts were recorded for this clone. CDR3 in amino acids: CASSLSQGGPYGYTF. Written as DNA, the CDR3 is TGTGCCAGCAGTCTCTCACAGGGGGGCCCTTATGGCTACACCTTC. J is TRBJ1-2 and V is TRBV27; TRBD1 matches 8 bases. The germline CDR1 and CDR2 sequences are MNHEY and SMNVEV (reference sequence). J was trimmed by 5 bases and V by 5 bases; bases with no gene match: 10. The CDR3 length is 15 residues.

The chain is built from TRBV7-9 and TRBJ1-1; D is possibly TRBD1 (5 bases). Per the germline V gene, CDR1 is SEHNR and CDR2 is FQNEAQ (reference sequence). The V end lost 11 bases, the J end lost 6 bases, and 16 bases lay between the germline ends. The CDR3 has 12 residues. In DNA, the CDR3 is TGTGCCTTCGGAGGGGCCGGGGCTGAAGCTTTCTTT. Translation: CAFGGAGAEAFF. Combining the CDR3 with reference TRBV7-9 and TRBJ1-1 gives the whole variable domain DTGVSQNPRHKITKRGQNVTFRCDPISEHNRLYWYRQTLGQGPEFLTYFQNEAQLEKSRLLSDRFSAERPKGSFSTLEIQRTEQGDSAMYLCAFGGAGAEAFFGQGTRLTVV.

V usage is TRBV7-9 and J usage is TRBJ1-1, with 12 bases matching TRBD1. This CDR3 is built from 18 residues. V lost 2 bases, J lost 2 bases, and 9 bases stayed unmatched. Looked up from germline, CDR1 is SEHNR and CDR2 is FQNEAQ (reference sequence). DNA for the CDR3: TGTGCCAGCAGCTTAAGGCAACCGGGACAGGGGGCTAACACTGAAGCTTTCTTT. This gives the protein CASSLRQPGQGANTEAFF.

The chain couples TRBV19 to TRBJ1-5; D gene uncertain. The CDR3 sequence is 14 residues long. With 7 bases removed from V and 3 bases from J, the gap between germline ends came to 13 bases. From germline, CDR1 is LNHDA and CDR2 SQIVND (reference sequence). This chain's CDR3 is CASTLGVFNQPQHF. In DNA form, the CDR3 reads TGTGCCAGTACCCTCGGGGTTTTCAATCAGCCCCAGCATTTT.

V and J are TRBV19 and TRBJ2-7; TRBD2 aligns across 10 bases. After removal of 3 bases from V and 2 bases from J, the junction contained 1 base not matched to a gene. This CDR3 spans 14 amino acids. Per the germline V gene, CDR1 is LNHDA and CDR2 is SQIVND (reference sequence). The CDR3 DNA reads TGTGCCAGTAGTATTCTAGCGGGGGCCTACGAGCAGTACTTC. It yields the protein CASSILAGAYEQYF.

V is TRBV7-9 and J is TRBJ1-4; TRBD1 aligns across 8 bases. J was trimmed by 8 bases and V by 1 base; bases with no gene match: 0. The V gene's germline CDR1 is SEHNR and CDR2 FQNEAQ (reference sequence). The CDR3 is 13 residues long. CDR3 nucleotides: TGTGCCAGCAGCTTAGACAGGGGGGAAAAACTGTTTTTT. It yields the protein CASSLDRGEKLFF.

This chain connects TRBV6-1 to TRBJ2-7, with 7 bases lining up with TRBD1. This CDR3 is built from 15 residues. The germline V gene has CDR1 MNHNS and CDR2 SASEGT. The V gene end was trimmed by 2 bases and the J gene end by 1 base; junction bases not matched to a gene: 5. As DNA, the CDR3 is TGTGCCAGCAGTGAACCCGGGGACAGTTCCTACGAGCAGTACTTC. This translates into CASSEPGDSSYEQYF.

This sequence joins TRBV21-1 and TRBJ2-3; the D call in the table, TRBD2, was not verified against the DNA. TRBV21-1 counts as a pseudogene. The CDR3 length is 16 residues. CDR3 sequence reads: CASSPPRSGGLDTQYF. CDR3 coding DNA: TGTGCCAGCAGCCCCCCCCGTAGCGGGGGGTTGGATACGCAGTATTTT.

This rearrangement joins TRBV7-2 to TRBJ1-2; 7 bases are a match to TRBD1. In germline, CDR1 is SGHTA, CDR2 FQGNSA. The CDR3 has 14 residues. V lost 5 bases, J lost 3 bases, and 6 bases stayed unmatched. This CDR3 is CASSRSTGDYGYTF. The CDR3 DNA follows: TGTGCCAGCAGCAGATCAACAGGGGACTATGGCTACACCTTC.

The rearrangement links TRBV7-9 to TRBJ1-2; D gene unclear. The CDR3 extends over 12 amino acids. The V and J ends lost 3 bases and 8 bases respectively, with 10 bases between them. Germline V gene data show CDR1 as SEHNR and CDR2 as FQNEAQ (reference sequence). The CDR3 DNA reads TGTGCCAGCAGCTTCCCGGACTCCGGCTACACCTTC. Translating gives CASSFPDSGYTF.

CDR3 sequence reads: CASRIAGGTYEQYF. The CDR3 nucleotides read TGTGCCAGCAGAATAGCGGGGGGTACCTACGAGCAGTACTTC. This rearrangement joins TRBV7-2 to TRBJ2-7; 10 bases are a match to TRBD2. The length of the CDR3 is 14 residues. The germline CDR1 and CDR2 sequences are SGHTA and FQGNSA. The J segment lost 2 bases and the V segment lost 6 bases, leaving 4 bases of the junction unmatched. The entire variable domain, with the rest obtained from reference TRBV7-2 and TRBJ2-7, is as follows: GAGVSQSPSNKVTEKGKDVELRCDPISGHTALYWYRQSLGQGLEFLIYFQGNSAPDKSGLPSDRFSAERTGGSVSTLTIQRTQQEDSAVYLCASRIAGGTYEQYFGPGTRLTVT.

The chain combines TRBV5-8 with TRBJ2-7, with TRBD2 identical over 8 bases. The germline gives CDR1 SGHTS, CDR2 YDEGEE. CDR3 length: 16 amino acids. V trimming: 4 bases; J trimming: 3 bases; junction bases outside the gene matches: 12. The CDR3 sequence: CASSELKRGNFYEQYF. As DNA, the CDR3 is TGTGCCAGCAGCGAGCTGAAGCGGGGGAATTTCTACGAGCAGTACTTC.

This clone has more than one count but fewer than ten. The chain has TRBV28 and TRBJ1-2; 10 bases are a match to TRBD1. CDR3 length: 17 amino acids. Germline V gene lookup returns CDR1 MDHEN and CDR2 SYDVKM. After removal of 4 bases from V and 3 bases from J, the junction contained 11 bases not matched to a gene. The CDR3: CASSSPGGTGADYGYTF. The CDR3 DNA follows: TGTGCCAGCAGTTCCCCCGGCGGGACAGGGGCCGACTATGGCTACACCTTC.

The chain links TRBV7-2 to TRBJ1-2; tentatively, D is TRBD1 (6 bases). V was clipped by 0 bases and J by 3 bases, with 11 bases between them. CDR1 and CDR2 from the germline V gene are SGHTA and FQGNSA. There are 15 residues in the CDR3. In DNA form, the CDR3 reads TGTGCCAGCAGCTTAGCGGAGGGGGGGCACTATGGCTACACCTTC. This translates into CASSLAEGGHYGYTF.

V usage is TRBV7-2 and J usage is TRBJ2-5; D might be TRBD2 (6 bases). V was pared by 1 base and J by 1 base, with 16 bases between. The CDR3 totals 17 residues. CDR1 is SGHTA and CDR2 is FQGNSA in the germline V gene. CDR3 residues: CASSLGLRVGGQETQYF. The CDR3 DNA reads TGTGCCAGCAGCTTAGGGTTGAGGGTGGGGGGCCAAGAGACCCAGTACTTC. Full variable domain (rest looked up from reference TRBV7-2 and TRBJ2-5): GAGVSQSPSNKVTEKGKDVELRCDPISGHTALYWYRQSLGQGLEFLIYFQGNSAPDKSGLPSDRFSAERTGGSVSTLTIQRTQQEDSAVYLCASSLGLRVGGQETQYFGPGTRLLVL.

This clone was observed once. This sequence joins TRBV7-2 and TRBJ2-1; 8 bases agree with TRBD2. Germline loops: CDR1 SGHTA, CDR2 FQGNSA. The trim removed 5 bases at V and 0 bases at J, leaving 0 bases unmatched. This CDR3 has 14 amino acids. CDR3 residues: CASSSGGSYNEQFF. Written as DNA, the CDR3 is TGTGCCAGCAGCAGCGGGGGCTCCTACAATGAGCAGTTCTTC.

The chain has TRBV4-2 and TRBJ2-7; TRBD1 is a possible D gene (5 bases). V was cut by 1 base and J by 1 base, with 8 bases left in between. Germline V gives CDR1 LGHNA, CDR2 YNFKEQ. The CDR3 length is 14 residues. CDR3 sequence (DNA): TGTGCCAGCAGCCAAGGGGGCGGATCCTACGAGCAGTACTTC. It translates to CASSQGGGSYEQYF.

The genes are TRBV5-6 and TRBJ1-2, with D possibly TRBD1 on 6 matching bases. The CDR3 is made up of 13 amino acids. Germline CDR1 and CDR2: SGHDT and YYEEEE. V dropped 4 bases and J dropped 5 bases, with 12 bases sitting between them. Here the CDR3 reads CASSSGGGYGYTF. The CDR3 nucleotides read TGTGCCAGCAGCAGTGGGGGCGGGTATGGCTACACCTTC.

V gene TRBV30 combines with J gene TRBJ2-3; 8 bases align to TRBD2. Germline V gene sequence: CDR1 GTSNPN, CDR2 SVGIG (reference sequence). Trimming cost V 7 bases and J 0 bases; bases outside gene matches: 12. The CDR3 runs to 16 residues. In nucleotides, the CDR3 is TGTGCCTCGTGTTGCGCTAGCGGGTTAAGCACAGATACGCAGTATTTT. This encodes CASCCASGLSTDTQYF. The full variable domain, rest sourced from reference TRBV30 and TRBJ2-3, is SQTIHQWPATLVQPVGSPLSLECTVEGTSNPNLYWYRQAAGRGLQLLFYSVGIGQISSEVPQNLSASRPQDRQFILSSKKLLLSDSGFYLCASCCASGLSTDTQYFGPGTRLTVL.

The chain links TRBV10-3 to TRBJ1-1, with TRBD1 as a possible D gene (6 bases). Trimming cost V 9 bases and J 2 bases, with 16 bases left between them. The CDR3 has 14 residues. Per germline, CDR1 ENHRY and CDR2 SYGVKD. Here the CDR3 DNA reads TGTGCCATAAACAGGGACCCCTTCAACACTGAAGCTTTCTTT. It translates to CAINRDPFNTEAFF.

This chain links TRBV19 with TRBJ2-5, with D perhaps TRBD2 (7 bases). Germline CDR1 and CDR2: LNHDA and SQIVND (reference sequence). The germline V and J ends were trimmed by 6 bases and 2 bases, with 22 bases remaining between them. CDR3 size: 17 residues. CDR3 loop: CASSSLATGGTQETQYF. The CDR3, as DNA: TGTGCCAGTAGCAGTCTGGCTACCGGGGGGACACAAGAGACCCAGTACTTC.

This clone was seen a handful of times. CDR3 loop: CASSSLDRASSYEQYF. CDR3 nucleotide sequence: TGTGCCAGCAGTTCGCTAGACAGGGCCAGCTCCTACGAGCAGTACTTC. The V gene is TRBV27, the J gene TRBJ2-7; TRBD1 matches at 7 bases. V dropped 4 bases and J dropped 0; count of bases not matched to a gene: 9. The CDR3 spans 16 residues. Germline lookup yields CDR1 MNHEY and CDR2 SMNVEV (reference sequence).

The genes are TRBV15 and TRBJ1-1; D call uncertain. The CDR3 is 15 residues long. Germline V gene lookup returns CDR1 LNHNV and CDR2 YYDKDF (reference sequence). V was trimmed by 0 bases and J by 0 bases, leaving 8 bases between them. The CDR3 spells CATSRDRSVNTEAFF. The CDR3 nucleotides read TGTGCCACCAGCAGAGATAGGAGCGTGAACACTGAAGCTTTCTTT.

V and J are TRBV10-3 and TRBJ1-1; no definite D call. The CDR3 is 16 amino acids. The germline V and J ends were trimmed by 6 bases and 5 bases, with 22 bases remaining between them. Germline V gene data show CDR1 as ENHRY and CDR2 as SYGVKD. CDR3 amino acids: CAISAGAQAAGTEAFF. The CDR3 DNA sequence: TGTGCCATCAGCGCAGGCGCCCAGGCAGCGGGGACTGAAGCTTTCTTT.